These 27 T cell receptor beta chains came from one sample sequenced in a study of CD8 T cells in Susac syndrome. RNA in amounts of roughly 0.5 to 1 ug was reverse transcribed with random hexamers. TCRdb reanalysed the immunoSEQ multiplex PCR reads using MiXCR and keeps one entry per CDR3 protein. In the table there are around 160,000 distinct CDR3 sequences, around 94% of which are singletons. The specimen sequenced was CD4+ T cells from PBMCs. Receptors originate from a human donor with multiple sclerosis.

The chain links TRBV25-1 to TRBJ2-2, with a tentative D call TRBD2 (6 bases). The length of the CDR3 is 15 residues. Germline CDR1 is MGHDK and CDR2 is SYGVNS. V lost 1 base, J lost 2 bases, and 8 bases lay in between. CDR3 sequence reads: CASSESGGNTGELFF. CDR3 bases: TGTGCCAGCAGTGAATCCGGGGGAAACACCGGGGAGCTGTTTTTT.

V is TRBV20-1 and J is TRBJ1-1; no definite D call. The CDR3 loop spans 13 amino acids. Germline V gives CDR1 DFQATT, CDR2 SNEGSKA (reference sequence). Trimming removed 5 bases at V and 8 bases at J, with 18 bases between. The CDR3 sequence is CSAAGRILSEAFF. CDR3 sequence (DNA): TGCAGTGCTGCTGGACGGATCCTCTCCGAAGCTTTCTTT.

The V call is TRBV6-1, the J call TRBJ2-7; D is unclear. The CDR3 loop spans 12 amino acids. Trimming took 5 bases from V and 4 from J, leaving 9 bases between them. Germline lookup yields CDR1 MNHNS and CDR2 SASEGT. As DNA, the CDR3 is TGTGCCAGCAGTCGGAGTCGGTACGAGCAGTACTTC. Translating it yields CASSRSRYEQYF.

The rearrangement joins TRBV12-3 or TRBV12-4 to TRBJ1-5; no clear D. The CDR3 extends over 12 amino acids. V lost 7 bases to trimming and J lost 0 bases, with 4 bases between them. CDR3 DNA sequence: TGTGCCAGCACCAGTAGCAATCAGCCCCAGCATTTT. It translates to CASTSSNQPQHF.

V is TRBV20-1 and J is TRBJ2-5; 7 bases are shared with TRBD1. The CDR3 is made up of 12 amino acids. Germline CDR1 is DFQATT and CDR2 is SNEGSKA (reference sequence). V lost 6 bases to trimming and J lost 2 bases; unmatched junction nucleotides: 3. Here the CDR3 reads CSARQGQETQYF. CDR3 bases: TGCAGTGCAAGACAGGGTCAAGAGACCCAGTACTTC.

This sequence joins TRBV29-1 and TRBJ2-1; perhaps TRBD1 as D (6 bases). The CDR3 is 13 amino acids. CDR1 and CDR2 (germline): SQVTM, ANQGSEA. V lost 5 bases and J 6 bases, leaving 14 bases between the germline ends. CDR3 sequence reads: CSVNRVLANEQFF. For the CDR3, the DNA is TGCAGCGTTAACAGGGTTTTGGCCAATGAGCAGTTCTTC.

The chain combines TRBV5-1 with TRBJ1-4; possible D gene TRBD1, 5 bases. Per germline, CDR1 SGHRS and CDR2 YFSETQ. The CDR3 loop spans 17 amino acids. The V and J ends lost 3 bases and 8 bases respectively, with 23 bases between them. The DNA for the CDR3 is TGCGCCAGCAGCTCAATGGAGGGCGCAGGGAGAGGCGAAAAACTGTTTTTT. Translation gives CASSSMEGAGRGEKLFF.

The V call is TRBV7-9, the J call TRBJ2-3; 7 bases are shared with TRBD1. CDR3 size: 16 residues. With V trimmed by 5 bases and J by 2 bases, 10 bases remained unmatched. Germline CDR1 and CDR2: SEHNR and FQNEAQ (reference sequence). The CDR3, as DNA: TGTGCCAGCAGCCCCCACAGGACAGGAGACACAGATACGCAGTATTTT. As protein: CASSPHRTGDTDTQYF.

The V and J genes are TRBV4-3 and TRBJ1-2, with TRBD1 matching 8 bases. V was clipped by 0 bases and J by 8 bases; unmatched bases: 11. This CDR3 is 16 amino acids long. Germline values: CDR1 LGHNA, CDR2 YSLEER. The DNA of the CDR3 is TGCGCCAGCAGCCAAGATCCCTCCGGGACAGGTCGCGGCTACACCTTC. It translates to CASSQDPSGTGRGYTF.

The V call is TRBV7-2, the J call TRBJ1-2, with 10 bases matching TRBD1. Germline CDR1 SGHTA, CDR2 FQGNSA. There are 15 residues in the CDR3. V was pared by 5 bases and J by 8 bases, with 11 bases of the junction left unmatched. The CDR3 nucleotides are TGTGCCAGCAGCCCCCGACAGGGGGCTGATGTGGGCTACACCTTC. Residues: CASSPRQGADVGYTF.

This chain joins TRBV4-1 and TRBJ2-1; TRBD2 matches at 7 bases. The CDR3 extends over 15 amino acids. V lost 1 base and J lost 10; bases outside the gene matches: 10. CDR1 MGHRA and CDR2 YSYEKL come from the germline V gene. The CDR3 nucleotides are TGCGCCAGCAGCCAAGTAGGCTCCGGGACTACGGAGCAGTTCTTC. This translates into CASSQVGSGTTEQFF.

CDR3 in amino acids: CASRNLGNTIYF. CDR3 sequence (DNA): TGTGCCAGCAGAAATCTCGGAAACACCATATATTTT. V usage is TRBV27 and J usage is TRBJ1-3; D remains ambiguous. V dropped 6 bases and J dropped 4 bases, with 7 bases sitting between them. The germline V gene has CDR1 MNHEY and CDR2 SMNVEV (reference sequence). This CDR3 spans 12 amino acids.

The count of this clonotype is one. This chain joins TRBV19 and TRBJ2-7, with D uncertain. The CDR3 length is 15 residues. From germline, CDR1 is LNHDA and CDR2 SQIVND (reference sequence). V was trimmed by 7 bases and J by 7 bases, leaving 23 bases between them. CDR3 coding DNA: TGTGCCAGTACCCCCGATGCGGCCGGCGGCTGGGAGCAGTACTTC. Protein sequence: CASTPDAAGGWEQYF. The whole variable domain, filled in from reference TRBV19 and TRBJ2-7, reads DGGITQSPKYLFRKEGQNVTLSCEQNLNHDAMYWYRQDPGQGLRLIYYSQIVNDFQKGDIAEGYSVSREKKESFPLTVTSAQKNPTAFYLCASTPDAAGGWEQYFGPGTRLTVT.

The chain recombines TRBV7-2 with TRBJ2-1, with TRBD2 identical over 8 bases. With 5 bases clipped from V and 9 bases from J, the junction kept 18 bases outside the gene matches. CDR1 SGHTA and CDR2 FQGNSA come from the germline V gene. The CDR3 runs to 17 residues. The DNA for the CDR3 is TGTGCCAGCAGCGAACCTCCAAGGACTAGCAGGTATACTGAGCAGTTCTTC. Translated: CASSEPPRTSRYTEQFF. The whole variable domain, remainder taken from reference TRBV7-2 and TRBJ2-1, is GAGVSQSPSNKVTEKGKDVELRCDPISGHTALYWYRQSLGQGLEFLIYFQGNSAPDKSGLPSDRFSAERTGGSVSTLTIQRTQQEDSAVYLCASSEPPRTSRYTEQFFGPGTRLTVL.

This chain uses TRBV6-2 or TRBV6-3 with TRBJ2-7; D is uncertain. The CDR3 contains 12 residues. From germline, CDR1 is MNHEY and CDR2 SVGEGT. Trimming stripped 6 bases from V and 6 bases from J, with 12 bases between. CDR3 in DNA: TGTGCCAGCAGGCTCAGTTCTGGCGAGCAGTACTTC. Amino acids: CASRLSSGEQYF.

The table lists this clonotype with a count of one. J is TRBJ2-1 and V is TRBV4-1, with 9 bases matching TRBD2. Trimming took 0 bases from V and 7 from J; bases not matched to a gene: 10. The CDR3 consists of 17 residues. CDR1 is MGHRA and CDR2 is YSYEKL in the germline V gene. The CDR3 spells CASSQDVAGGLGNEQFF. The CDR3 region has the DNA TGCGCCAGCAGCCAAGACGTGGCGGGAGGGCTAGGGAATGAGCAGTTCTTC.

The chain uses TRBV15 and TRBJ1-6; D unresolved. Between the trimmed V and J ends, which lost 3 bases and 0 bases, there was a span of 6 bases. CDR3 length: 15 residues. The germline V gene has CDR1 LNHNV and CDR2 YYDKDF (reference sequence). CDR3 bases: TGTGCCACCAGCAGGTCTTACTCCTATAATTCACCCCTCCACTTT. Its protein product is CATSRSYSYNSPLHF.

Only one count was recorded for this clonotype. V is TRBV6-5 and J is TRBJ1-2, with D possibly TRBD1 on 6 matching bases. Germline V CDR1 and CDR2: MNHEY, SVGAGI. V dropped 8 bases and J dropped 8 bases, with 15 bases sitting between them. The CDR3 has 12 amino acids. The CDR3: CASYGGARGYTF. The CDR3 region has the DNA TGTGCCAGCTACGGGGGGGCGCGAGGCTACACCTTC.

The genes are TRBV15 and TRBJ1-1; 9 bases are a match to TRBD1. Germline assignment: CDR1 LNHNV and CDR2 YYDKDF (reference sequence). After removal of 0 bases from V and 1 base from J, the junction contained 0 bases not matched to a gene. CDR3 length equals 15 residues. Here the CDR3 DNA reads TGTGCCACCAGCAGAGAGACAGGGGGGAACACTGAAGCTTTCTTT. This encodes CATSRETGGNTEAFF.

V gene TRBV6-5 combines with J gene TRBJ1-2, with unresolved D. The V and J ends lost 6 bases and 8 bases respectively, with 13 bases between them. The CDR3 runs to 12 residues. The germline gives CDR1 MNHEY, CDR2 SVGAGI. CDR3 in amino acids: CASSLSGRGYTF. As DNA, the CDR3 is TGTGCCAGCAGCCTTTCGGGTCGCGGCTACACCTTC.

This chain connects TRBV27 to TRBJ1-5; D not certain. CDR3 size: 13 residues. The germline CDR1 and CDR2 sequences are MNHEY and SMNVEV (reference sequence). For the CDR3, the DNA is TGTGCGACAAGCAGTGCGGTCAATCAGCCCCAGCATTTT. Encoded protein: CATSSAVNQPQHF.

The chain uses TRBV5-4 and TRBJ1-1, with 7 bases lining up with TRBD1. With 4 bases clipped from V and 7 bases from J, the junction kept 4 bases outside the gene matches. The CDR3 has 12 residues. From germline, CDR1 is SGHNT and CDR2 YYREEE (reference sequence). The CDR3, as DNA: TGTGCCAGCAGCGGCGGGACAGATGAAGCTTTCTTT. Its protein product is CASSGGTDEAFF.

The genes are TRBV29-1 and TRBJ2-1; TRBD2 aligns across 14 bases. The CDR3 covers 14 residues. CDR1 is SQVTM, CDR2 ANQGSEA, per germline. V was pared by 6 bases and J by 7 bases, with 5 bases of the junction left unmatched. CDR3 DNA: TGCAGCGTCGCCGGGACTAGCGGGAGTAATGAGCAGTTCTTC. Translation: CSVAGTSGSNEQFF.

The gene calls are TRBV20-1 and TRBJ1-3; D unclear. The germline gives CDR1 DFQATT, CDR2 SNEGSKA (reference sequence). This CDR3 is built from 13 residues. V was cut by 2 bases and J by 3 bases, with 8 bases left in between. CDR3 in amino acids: CSARPGNGNTIYF. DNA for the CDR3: TGCAGTGCTAGACCGGGAAATGGAAACACCATATATTTT.

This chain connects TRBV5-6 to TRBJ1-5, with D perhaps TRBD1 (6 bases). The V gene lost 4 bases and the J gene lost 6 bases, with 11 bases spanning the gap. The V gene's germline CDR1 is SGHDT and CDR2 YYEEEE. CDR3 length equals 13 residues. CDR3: CASSVRGGQPQHF. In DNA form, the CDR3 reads TGTGCCAGCAGCGTCAGGGGAGGTCAGCCCCAGCATTTT.

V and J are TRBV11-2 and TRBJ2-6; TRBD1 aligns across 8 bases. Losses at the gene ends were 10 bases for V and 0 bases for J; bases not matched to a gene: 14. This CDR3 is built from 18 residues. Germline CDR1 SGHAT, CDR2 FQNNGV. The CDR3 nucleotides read TGTGCCACCTCAACCCGGGACAGGCCCTACTCTGGGGCCAACGTCCTGACTTTC. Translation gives CATSTRDRPYSGANVLTF. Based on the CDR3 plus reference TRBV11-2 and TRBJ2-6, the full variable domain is EAGVAQSPRYKIIEKRQSVAFWCNPISGHATLYWYQQILGQGPKLLIQFQNNGVVDDSQLPKDRFSAERLKGVDSTLKIQPAKLEDSAVYLCATSTRDRPYSGANVLTFGAGSRLTVL.

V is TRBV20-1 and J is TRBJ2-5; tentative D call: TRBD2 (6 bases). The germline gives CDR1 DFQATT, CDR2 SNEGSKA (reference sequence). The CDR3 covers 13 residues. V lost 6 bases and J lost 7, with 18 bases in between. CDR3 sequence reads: CSAPRDSHATQYF. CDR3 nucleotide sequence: TGCAGTGCCCCCCGGGACTCCCATGCGACCCAGTACTTC.